This TCR beta chain derives from a study of blood T cell repertoires in COVID-19. The ends were cut back, 3 bases at V and 4 bases at J, with 24 bases in the middle. The V gene's germline CDR1 is DFQATT and CDR2 SNEGSKA (reference sequence). This CDR3 has 17 residues. Original data processing: Nucleated cell number was recorded as an estimate derived from reference gene primer amplification. The repertoire was sequenced with immunoSEQ multiplex PCR; TCRdb's copy has only in-frame clones and lacks some. Clone size and the V and J calls come from that table; the DNA yielded D and trimming. The table includes 310,000 or so clones, roughly 86% detected once. Seattle's cohort entered during active infection and was followed longitudinally.

The V call is TRBV20-1, the J call TRBJ2-5, with D possibly being TRBD1 (6 bases). The receptor comes from a man aged 25 to 40 with COVID-19, enrolled during active disease. The sequenced sample was peripheral blood. DNA for the CDR3: TGCAGTGCTAGTCCAATACCAGCCCGGGACACGGGAGAGACCCAGTACTTC. Translated: CSASPIPARDTGETQYF.